The source of this T cell receptor beta chain is a study of shared clonotypes between healthy human individuals. TCRdb's table, derived via immunoSEQ multiplex PCR, lists solely in-frame clones and lacks some. The sample has hundreds of thousands of clones, 95% to 98% seen once. The TCR originated in a woman in her 30s in good health. The source material was naive CD4+ T cells sorted from blood. Noted subset: CD45RA+ positively selected.

This chain's CDR3 is CASSLVQGGAYEQYF. The CDR3 region has the DNA TGTGCCAGCAGCTTGGTTCAGGGGGGAGCTTACGAGCAGTACTTC. The rearrangement links TRBV5-6 to TRBJ2-7; maybe TRBD1 (7 bases). The CDR3 runs 15 residues. CDR1 SGHDT and CDR2 YYEEEE come from the germline V gene. Trimming cost V 0 bases and J 4 bases, with 14 bases left between them.